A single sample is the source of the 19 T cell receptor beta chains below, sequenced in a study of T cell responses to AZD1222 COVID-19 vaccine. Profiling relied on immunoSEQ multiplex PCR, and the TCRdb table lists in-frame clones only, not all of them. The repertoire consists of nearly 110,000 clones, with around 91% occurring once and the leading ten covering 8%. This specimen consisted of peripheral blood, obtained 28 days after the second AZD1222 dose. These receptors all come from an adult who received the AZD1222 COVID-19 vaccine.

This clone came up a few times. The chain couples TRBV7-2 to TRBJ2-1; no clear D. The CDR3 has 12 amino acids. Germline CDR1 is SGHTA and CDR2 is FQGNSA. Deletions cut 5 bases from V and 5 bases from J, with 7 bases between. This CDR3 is CASSIGNNEQFF. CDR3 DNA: TGTGCCAGCAGCATCGGAAACAATGAGCAGTTCTTC.

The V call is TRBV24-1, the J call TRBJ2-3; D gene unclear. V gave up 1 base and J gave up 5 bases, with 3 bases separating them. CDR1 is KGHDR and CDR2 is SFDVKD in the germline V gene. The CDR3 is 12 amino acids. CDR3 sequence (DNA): TGTGCCACCAGTGATTTCAGAGATACGCAGTATTTT. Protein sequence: CATSDFRDTQYF.

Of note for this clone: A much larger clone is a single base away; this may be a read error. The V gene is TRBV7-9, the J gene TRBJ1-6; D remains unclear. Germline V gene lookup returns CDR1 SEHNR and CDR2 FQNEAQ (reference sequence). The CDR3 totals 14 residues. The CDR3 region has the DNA TGTGTCAGCAGCTGGGCAGCTTATAATTCACCCCTCCACTTT. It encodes CVSSWAAYNSPLHF.

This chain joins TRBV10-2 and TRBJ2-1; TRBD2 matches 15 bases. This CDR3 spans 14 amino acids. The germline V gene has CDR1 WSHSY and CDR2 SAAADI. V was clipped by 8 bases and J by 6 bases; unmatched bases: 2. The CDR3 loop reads CASWTSGGANEQFF. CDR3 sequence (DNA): TGCGCCAGCTGGACTAGCGGGGGGGCCAATGAGCAGTTCTTC.

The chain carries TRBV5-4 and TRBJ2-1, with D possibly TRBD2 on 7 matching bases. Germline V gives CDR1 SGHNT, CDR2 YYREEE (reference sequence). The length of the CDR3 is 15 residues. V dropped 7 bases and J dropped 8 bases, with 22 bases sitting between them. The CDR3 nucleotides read TGTGCCAGCGCCCTAAGGGGGGGGGCTAGAGATGAGCAGTTCTTC. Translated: CASALRGGARDEQFF.

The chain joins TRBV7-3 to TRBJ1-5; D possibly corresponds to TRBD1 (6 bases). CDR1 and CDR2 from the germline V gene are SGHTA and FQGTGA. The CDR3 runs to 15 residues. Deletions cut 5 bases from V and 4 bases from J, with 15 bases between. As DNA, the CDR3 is TGTGCCAGCAGCCTCCCAGGCAGGGGAAATCAGCCCCAGCATTTT. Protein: CASSLPGRGNQPQHF.

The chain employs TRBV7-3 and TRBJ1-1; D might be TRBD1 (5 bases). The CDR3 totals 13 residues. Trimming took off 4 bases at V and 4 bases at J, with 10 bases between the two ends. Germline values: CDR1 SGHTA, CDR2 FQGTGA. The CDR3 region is CASSSSGLTEAFF. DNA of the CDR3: TGTGCCAGCAGCTCGTCAGGGCTCACTGAAGCTTTCTTT.

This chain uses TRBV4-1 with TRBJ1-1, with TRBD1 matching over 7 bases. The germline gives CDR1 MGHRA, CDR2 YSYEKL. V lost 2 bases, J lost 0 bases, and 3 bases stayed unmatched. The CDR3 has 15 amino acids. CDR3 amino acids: CASSQSGTVNTEAFF. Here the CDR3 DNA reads TGCGCCAGCAGCCAATCCGGGACAGTGAACACTGAAGCTTTCTTT.

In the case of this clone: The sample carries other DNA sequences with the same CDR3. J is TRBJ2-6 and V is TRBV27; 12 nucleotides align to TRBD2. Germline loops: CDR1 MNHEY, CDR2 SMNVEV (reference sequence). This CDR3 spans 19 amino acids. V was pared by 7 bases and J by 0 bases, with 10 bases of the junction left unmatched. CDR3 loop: CASTPLAGGPHSGANVLTF. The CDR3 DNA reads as TGTGCCAGCACCCCCCTAGCGGGGGGGCCCCACTCTGGGGCCAACGTCCTGACTTTC.

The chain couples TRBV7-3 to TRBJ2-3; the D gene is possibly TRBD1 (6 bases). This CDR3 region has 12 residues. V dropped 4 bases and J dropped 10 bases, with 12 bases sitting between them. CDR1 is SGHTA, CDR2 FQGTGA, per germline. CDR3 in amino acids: CASSSLGAAQYF. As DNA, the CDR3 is TGTGCCAGCAGCTCCTTGGGGGCTGCGCAGTATTTT.

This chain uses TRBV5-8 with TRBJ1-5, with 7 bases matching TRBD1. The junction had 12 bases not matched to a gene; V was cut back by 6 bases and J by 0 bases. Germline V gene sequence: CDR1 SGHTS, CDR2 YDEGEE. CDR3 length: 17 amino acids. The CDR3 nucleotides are TGTGCCAGCACTGTGGGACAGTTTGTTTATAGCAATCAGCCCCAGCATTTT. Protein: CASTVGQFVYSNQPQHF.

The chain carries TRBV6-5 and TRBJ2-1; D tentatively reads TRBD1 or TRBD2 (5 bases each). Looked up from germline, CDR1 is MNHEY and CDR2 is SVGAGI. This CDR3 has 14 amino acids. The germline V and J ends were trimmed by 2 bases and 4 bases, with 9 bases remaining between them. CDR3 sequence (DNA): TGTGCCAGCAGTTACGGTTGGGGGTACAATGAGCAGTTCTTC. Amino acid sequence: CASSYGWGYNEQFF.

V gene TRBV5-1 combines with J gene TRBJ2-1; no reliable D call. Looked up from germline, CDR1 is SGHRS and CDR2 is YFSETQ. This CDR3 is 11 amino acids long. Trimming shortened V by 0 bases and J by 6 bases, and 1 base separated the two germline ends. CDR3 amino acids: CASSLGNEQFF. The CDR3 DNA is TGCGCCAGCAGCTTGGGCAATGAGCAGTTCTTC.

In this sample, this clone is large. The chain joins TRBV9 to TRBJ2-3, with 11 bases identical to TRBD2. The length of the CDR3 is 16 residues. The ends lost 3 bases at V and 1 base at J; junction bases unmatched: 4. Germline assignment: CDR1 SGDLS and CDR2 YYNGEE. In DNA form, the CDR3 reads TGTGCCAGCAGCGATTCACTAGCGGGGGGCACAGATACGCAGTATTTT. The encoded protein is CASSDSLAGGTDTQYF.

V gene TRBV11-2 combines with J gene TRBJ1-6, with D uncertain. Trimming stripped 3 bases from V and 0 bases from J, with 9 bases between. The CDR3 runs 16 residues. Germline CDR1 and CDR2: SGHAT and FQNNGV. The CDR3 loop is CASSFAASSYNSPLHF. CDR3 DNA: TGTGCCAGCAGCTTCGCCGCTAGCTCCTATAATTCACCCCTCCACTTT.

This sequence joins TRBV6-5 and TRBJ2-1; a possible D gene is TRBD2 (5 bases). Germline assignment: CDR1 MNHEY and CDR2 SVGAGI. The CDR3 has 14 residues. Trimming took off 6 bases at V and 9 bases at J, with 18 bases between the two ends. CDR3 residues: CASRPGNPLGEQFF. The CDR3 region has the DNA TGTGCCAGCAGACCCGGGAATCCTCTCGGTGAGCAGTTCTTC.

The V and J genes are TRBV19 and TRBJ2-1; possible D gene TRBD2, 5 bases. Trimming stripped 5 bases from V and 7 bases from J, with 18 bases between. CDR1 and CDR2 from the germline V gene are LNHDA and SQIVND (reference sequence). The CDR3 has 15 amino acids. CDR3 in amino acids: CASSEAPRDWNEQFF. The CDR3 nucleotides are TGTGCCAGTAGTGAGGCTCCCCGGGATTGGAATGAGCAGTTCTTC.

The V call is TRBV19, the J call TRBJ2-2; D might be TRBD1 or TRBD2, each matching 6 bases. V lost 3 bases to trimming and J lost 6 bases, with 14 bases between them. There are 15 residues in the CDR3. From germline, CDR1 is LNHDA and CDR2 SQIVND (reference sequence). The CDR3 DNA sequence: TGTGCCAGTAGTATCCAGGATAGGGGGGCCGGGGAGCTGTTTTTT. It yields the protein CASSIQDRGAGELFF.

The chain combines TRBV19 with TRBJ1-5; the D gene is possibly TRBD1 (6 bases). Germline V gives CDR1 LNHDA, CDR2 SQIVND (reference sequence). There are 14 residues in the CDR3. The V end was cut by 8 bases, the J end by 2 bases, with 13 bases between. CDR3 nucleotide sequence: TGTGCCAGTCGAGACTCAGGGGGCAATCAGCCCCAGCATTTT. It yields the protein CASRDSGGNQPQHF.